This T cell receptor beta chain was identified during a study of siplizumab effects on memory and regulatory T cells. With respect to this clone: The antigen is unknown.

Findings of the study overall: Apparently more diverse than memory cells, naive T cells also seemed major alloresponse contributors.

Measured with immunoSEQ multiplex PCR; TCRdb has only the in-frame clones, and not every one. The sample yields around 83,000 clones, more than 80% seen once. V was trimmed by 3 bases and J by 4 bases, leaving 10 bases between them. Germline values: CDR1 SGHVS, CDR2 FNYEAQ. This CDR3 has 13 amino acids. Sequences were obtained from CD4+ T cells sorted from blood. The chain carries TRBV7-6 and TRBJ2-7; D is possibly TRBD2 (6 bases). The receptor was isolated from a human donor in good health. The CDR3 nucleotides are TGTGCCAGCAGCTTGGGGCGGGAATACGAGCAGTACTTC. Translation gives CASSLGREYEQYF.